This T cell receptor (beta chain) comes out of a study of blood T cell repertoires in COVID-19. Looking at the study overall: Samples of COVID-19 (acute and convalescent) were obtained from the United States, Italy and Spain. In each case, the material was cDNA or gDNA derived from T cells, B-cell-depleted T cells, or PBMCs.

The CDR3 runs 14 residues. From germline, CDR1 is MNHNY and CDR2 SVGAGI (reference sequence). Deletions cut 7 bases from V and 7 bases from J, with 17 bases between. Original data processing: Cell counts per sample came from amplifying reference gene primers. Libraries were prepared by immunoSEQ multiplex PCR; TCRdb keeps only in-frame clonotypes and omits some of them. The DNA was the basis for D and trimming; V, J and clone size are from that table. The data show about 170,000 clones, 70% to 90% seen once. Patients in Seattle were enrolled during active infection, then followed longitudinally. The sequencing input was peripheral blood. This sequence was found in a woman aged 80 or over with COVID-19, enrolled during active disease. The V gene is TRBV6-6, the J gene TRBJ1-5, with D possibly matching TRBD1 (6 bases). This CDR3 reads CASKDTGLNQPQHF. Written as DNA, the CDR3 is TGTGCCAGCAAGGACACAGGGCTCAACCAGCCCCAGCATTTT.